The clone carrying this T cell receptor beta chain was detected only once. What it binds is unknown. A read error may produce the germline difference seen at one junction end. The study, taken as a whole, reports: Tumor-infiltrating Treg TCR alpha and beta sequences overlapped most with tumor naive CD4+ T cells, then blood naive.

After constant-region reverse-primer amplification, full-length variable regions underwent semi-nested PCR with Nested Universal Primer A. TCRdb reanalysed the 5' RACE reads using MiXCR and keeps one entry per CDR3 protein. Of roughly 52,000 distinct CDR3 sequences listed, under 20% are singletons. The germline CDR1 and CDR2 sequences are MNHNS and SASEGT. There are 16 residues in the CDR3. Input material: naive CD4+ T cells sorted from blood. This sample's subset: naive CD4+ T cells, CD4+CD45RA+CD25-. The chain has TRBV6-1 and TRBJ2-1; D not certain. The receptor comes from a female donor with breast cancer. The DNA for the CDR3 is TGTGACAGCAGCTCTTTGGTCGGATTCTCCTACAATGAGCAGTTCTTC. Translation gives CDSSSLVGFSYNEQFF.